This T cell receptor (beta chain) was sequenced for a study of T cell changes during pregnancy in multiple sclerosis. The CDR3 has 15 residues. The germline V and J ends were trimmed by 3 bases and 3 bases, with 12 bases remaining between them. Germline V CDR1 and CDR2: MNHNS, SASEGT. Measured with immunoSEQ multiplex PCR; TCRdb has only the in-frame clones, and not every one. The sample carries 40,000 to 50,000 clones, less than 95% recorded once. The sample was CD8+ T cells from peripheral blood mononuclear cells, taken in the first trimester of pregnancy. This receptor was taken from a female donor with multiple sclerosis, enrolled in a pregnancy study. The J gene is TRBJ1-5, the V gene TRBV6-1; D is perhaps TRBD1 (6 bases). The CDR3 region is CASSEWTANNQPQHF. The CDR3 DNA sequence: TGTGCCAGCAGTGAGTGGACAGCCAACAATCAGCCCCAGCATTTT.